These 19 T cell receptor beta chains share one sample of origin, sequenced in a study of blood T cell repertoires in COVID-19. Libraries were prepared by immunoSEQ multiplex PCR; TCRdb keeps only in-frame clonotypes and omits some of them. The repertoire includes over 200,000 clones, about 88% of them detected once, and 0.72% sits in the top ten. The sequenced sample was peripheral blood. The source is a man in his forties or fifties with acute or convalescent COVID-19.

J is TRBJ2-1 and V is TRBV7-6, with a weak D call TRBD1 (6 bases). CDR3 length equals 13 residues. The germline V and J ends were trimmed by 5 bases and 8 bases, with 13 bases remaining between them. Germline loops: CDR1 SGHVS, CDR2 FNYEAQ. The CDR3 sequence is CASSLRTADEQFF. CDR3 in DNA: TGTGCCAGCAGCCTTAGGACAGCCGATGAGCAGTTCTTC.

This clone was found a few times. This sequence joins TRBV7-2 and TRBJ2-7, with 7 positions matching TRBD1. There are 15 residues in the CDR3. The V segment lost 5 bases and the J segment 6 bases; nucleotides outside the gene matches: 13. Germline V gene lookup returns CDR1 SGHTA and CDR2 FQGNSA. CDR3 nucleotide sequence: TGTGCCAGCAGCCGCATGGTGGGACAGCGAAGCGAGCAGTACTTC. The encoded protein is CASSRMVGQRSEQYF.

This clone was seen a single time. This rearrangement joins TRBV6-4 to TRBJ1-5; 7 bases map to TRBD1. The CDR3 has 15 residues. V dropped 1 base and J dropped 9; count of bases not matched to a gene: 9. Germline V CDR1 and CDR2: MRHNA, SNTAGT. The CDR3 sequence is CASSDYPGTDRPQHF. The CDR3, as DNA: TGTGCCAGCAGTGACTACCCAGGGACAGATCGGCCCCAGCATTTT.

The rearrangement links TRBV3-1 (or the pseudogene TRBV3-2) to TRBJ2-7; no reliable D call. The CDR3 is made up of 14 amino acids. The germline V gene encodes CDR1 LGHDT and CDR2 YNNKEL (reference sequence). V gave up 4 bases and J gave up 3 bases, with 13 bases separating them. The chain's CDR3 is CASSPSVTYYEQYF. DNA for the CDR3: TGTGCCAGCAGCCCAAGTGTCACCTACTACGAGCAGTACTTC.

This chain connects TRBV6-4 to TRBJ2-1, with 9 bases lining up with TRBD1. Germline loops: CDR1 MRHNA, CDR2 SNTAGT. Germline trimming cut 0 bases from V and 7 bases from J; bases unmatched to any gene: 1. The CDR3 runs 14 residues. The CDR3 nucleotides read TGTGCCAGCAGTGACTCGGGACAGGGAAATGAGCAGTTCTTC. Residues: CASSDSGQGNEQFF.

V gene TRBV9 combines with J gene TRBJ2-1; 9 bases line up with TRBD1. Germline CDR1 reads SGDLS; CDR2 reads YYNGEE. With V trimmed by 0 bases and J by 7 bases, 5 bases remained unmatched. The CDR3 has 15 amino acids. In DNA form, the CDR3 reads TGTGCCAGCAGCGTAGGGACAGGGGTTCTGAATGAGCAGTTCTTC. It encodes CASSVGTGVLNEQFF.

The chain has TRBV27 and TRBJ2-1; 12 bases are shared with TRBD2. The germline gives CDR1 MNHEY, CDR2 SMNVEV (reference sequence). V lost 7 bases and J lost 10; bases outside the gene matches: 11. This CDR3 region has 15 residues. As DNA, the CDR3 is TGTGCCAGCACCGAAGGGGGACTAGCGGGTGGAGAGCAGTTCTTC. Its translation: CASTEGGLAGGEQFF.

V and J are TRBV10-2 and TRBJ1-1, with a possible D match to TRBD1 (5 bases). In germline, CDR1 is WSHSY, CDR2 SAAADI. The CDR3 sequence is 15 residues long. Trimming took off 6 bases at V and 1 base at J, with 15 bases between the two ends. This chain's CDR3 is CASRYGLQGNTEAFF. CDR3 nucleotide sequence: TGCGCCAGCAGGTATGGTTTGCAGGGGAACACTGAAGCTTTCTTT.

The chain joins TRBV4-1 to TRBJ1-5; no firm D call. Looked up from germline, CDR1 is MGHRA and CDR2 is YSYEKL. With 0 bases removed from V and 4 bases from J, the gap between germline ends came to 13 bases. The CDR3 length is 16 residues. CDR3 in amino acids: CASSQDQSSSNQPQHF. The CDR3 nucleotides are TGCGCCAGCAGCCAAGATCAGTCTTCCAGTAATCAGCCCCAGCATTTT.

The chain couples TRBV10-3 to TRBJ2-1, with TRBD2 as a possible D gene (6 bases). V lost 2 bases to trimming and J lost 1 base, with 18 bases between them. This CDR3 is built from 18 residues. Germline V gene lookup returns CDR1 ENHRY and CDR2 SYGVKD. The CDR3 region is CAISEAPGAGRSYNEQFF. Written as DNA, the CDR3 is TGTGCCATCAGTGAGGCGCCGGGTGCAGGGAGGTCCTACAATGAGCAGTTCTTC.

The J gene is TRBJ1-2, the V gene TRBV4-3, with D hard to call. V was cut by 4 bases and J by 0 bases, with 12 bases left in between. From germline, CDR1 is LGHNA and CDR2 YSLEER. This CDR3 spans 15 amino acids. CDR3 region: CASSPRIRSNYGYTF. CDR3 nucleotides: TGCGCCAGCAGCCCCCGGATCAGGTCTAACTATGGCTACACCTTC.

The chain carries TRBV6-1 and TRBJ1-6, with D possibly being TRBD1 (6 bases). CDR3 length: 14 amino acids. The V gene's germline CDR1 is MNHNS and CDR2 SASEGT. V was trimmed by 2 bases and J by 14 bases, leaving 16 bases between them. The CDR3, as DNA: TGTGCCAGCAGTGAATTCTCCGGGACATTCGCCCTCCACTTT. Its translation is CASSEFSGTFALHF.

The chain joins TRBV7-6 to TRBJ2-3, with 11 bases fitting TRBD2. The V gene end was trimmed by 3 bases and the J gene end by 5 bases; junction bases not matched to a gene: 7. The CDR3 covers 16 residues. The germline V gene encodes CDR1 SGHVS and CDR2 FNYEAQ. This CDR3 reads CASSLSLAGVLDTQYF. The CDR3, as DNA: TGTGCCAGCAGCTTGTCACTAGCGGGAGTATTAGATACGCAGTATTTT.

This chain links TRBV19 with TRBJ2-1; TRBD2 agrees at 8 bases. The CDR3 loop spans 15 amino acids. Germline CDR1 LNHDA, CDR2 SQIVND (reference sequence). V shed 3 bases and J 4 bases; nucleotides not matched to a gene: 5. CDR3 region: CASSIGTGGYNEQFF. The CDR3 DNA reads as TGTGCCAGTAGTATTGGAACGGGAGGGTACAATGAGCAGTTCTTC.

The chain combines TRBV7-8 with TRBJ1-4; TRBD1 agrees at 7 bases. The CDR3 extends over 18 amino acids. Trimming at V came to 5 bases and at J to 4 bases, leaving 16 bases not matched to a gene. The germline gives CDR1 SGHVS, CDR2 FQNEAQ. CDR3: CASSQWETGAGGNEKLFF. Here the CDR3 DNA reads TGTGCCAGCAGCCAATGGGAAACAGGGGCCGGCGGTAATGAAAAACTGTTTTTT.

The chain links TRBV6-2 or TRBV6-3 to TRBJ2-7; 11 bases are shared with TRBD2. Germline assignment: CDR1 MNHEY and CDR2 SVGEGT. V gave up 5 bases and J gave up 5 bases; unmatched junction bases: 8. The CDR3 is 15 residues long. This CDR3 is CASSPNPGLADEQYF. CDR3 nucleotides: TGTGCCAGCAGTCCAAATCCGGGACTAGCGGACGAGCAGTACTTC.

This chain links TRBV14 with TRBJ2-3, with a tentative D call TRBD1 (6 bases). V gave up 4 bases and J gave up 1 base, with 18 bases separating them. This CDR3 region has 17 residues. Germline V lookup: CDR1 SGHDN, CDR2 FVKESK. The CDR3 DNA reads as TGTGCCAGCAGCCTTCTCACCTACAGGGTCGGCACAGATACGCAGTATTTT. Translating gives CASSLLTYRVGTDTQYF.

This chain joins TRBV27 and TRBJ2-1; maybe TRBD1 (6 bases). Germline V gene lookup returns CDR1 MNHEY and CDR2 SMNVEV (reference sequence). The CDR3 has 16 amino acids. V dropped 5 bases and J dropped 7 bases, with 21 bases sitting between them. The CDR3 reads CASSTRGGKNTNEQFF. The CDR3 DNA is TGTGCCAGCAGTACCAGGGGCGGAAAAAATACAAATGAGCAGTTCTTC.

The rearrangement uses TRBV7-9 and TRBJ2-5; tentatively, D is TRBD1 (6 bases). Per the germline V gene, CDR1 is SEHNR and CDR2 is FQNEAQ (reference sequence). The CDR3 has 14 residues. V was clipped by 8 bases and J by 4 bases, with 17 bases between them. This CDR3 reads CASGPGTLGETQYF. CDR3 bases: TGTGCCAGCGGCCCCGGGACATTGGGAGAGACCCAGTACTTC. The full variable domain, with the rest looked up from reference TRBV7-9 and TRBJ2-5, is DTGVSQNPRHKITKRGQNVTFRCDPISEHNRLYWYRQTLGQGPEFLTYFQNEAQLEKSRLLSDRFSAERPKGSFSTLEIQRTEQGDSAMYLCASGPGTLGETQYFGPGTRLLVL.